A single sample is the source of the 2 T cell receptor beta chains below, sequenced in a study of T cell responses to AZD1222 COVID-19 vaccine. Libraries were prepared by immunoSEQ multiplex PCR; TCRdb keeps only in-frame clonotypes and omits some of them. The data hold roughly 200,000 clones, with approximately 93% observed a single time. The sample consisted of peripheral blood, taken 28 days after the second AZD1222 dose. The origin of the receptors is an adult who received the AZD1222 COVID-19 vaccine.

V and J are TRBV27 and TRBJ1-1, with TRBD1 matching 11 bases. Germline V gene lookup returns CDR1 MNHEY and CDR2 SMNVEV (reference sequence). The CDR3 length is 15 residues. V was clipped by 5 bases and J by 5 bases; unmatched bases: 7. CDR3 DNA sequence: TGTGCCAGCAGTCTGGGGACAGGGGGAGTAACTGAAGCTTTCTTT. Translated, it gives CASSLGTGGVTEAFF.

This chain connects TRBV7-6 to TRBJ2-6; D is ambiguous. This CDR3 region has 12 residues. Germline CDR1 is SGHVS and CDR2 is FNYEAQ. The V gene lost 2 bases and the J gene lost 6 bases, with 2 bases spanning the gap. The CDR3 DNA is TGTGCCAGCAGCTTATTGGCCAACGTCCTGACTTTC. Its translation: CASSLLANVLTF.